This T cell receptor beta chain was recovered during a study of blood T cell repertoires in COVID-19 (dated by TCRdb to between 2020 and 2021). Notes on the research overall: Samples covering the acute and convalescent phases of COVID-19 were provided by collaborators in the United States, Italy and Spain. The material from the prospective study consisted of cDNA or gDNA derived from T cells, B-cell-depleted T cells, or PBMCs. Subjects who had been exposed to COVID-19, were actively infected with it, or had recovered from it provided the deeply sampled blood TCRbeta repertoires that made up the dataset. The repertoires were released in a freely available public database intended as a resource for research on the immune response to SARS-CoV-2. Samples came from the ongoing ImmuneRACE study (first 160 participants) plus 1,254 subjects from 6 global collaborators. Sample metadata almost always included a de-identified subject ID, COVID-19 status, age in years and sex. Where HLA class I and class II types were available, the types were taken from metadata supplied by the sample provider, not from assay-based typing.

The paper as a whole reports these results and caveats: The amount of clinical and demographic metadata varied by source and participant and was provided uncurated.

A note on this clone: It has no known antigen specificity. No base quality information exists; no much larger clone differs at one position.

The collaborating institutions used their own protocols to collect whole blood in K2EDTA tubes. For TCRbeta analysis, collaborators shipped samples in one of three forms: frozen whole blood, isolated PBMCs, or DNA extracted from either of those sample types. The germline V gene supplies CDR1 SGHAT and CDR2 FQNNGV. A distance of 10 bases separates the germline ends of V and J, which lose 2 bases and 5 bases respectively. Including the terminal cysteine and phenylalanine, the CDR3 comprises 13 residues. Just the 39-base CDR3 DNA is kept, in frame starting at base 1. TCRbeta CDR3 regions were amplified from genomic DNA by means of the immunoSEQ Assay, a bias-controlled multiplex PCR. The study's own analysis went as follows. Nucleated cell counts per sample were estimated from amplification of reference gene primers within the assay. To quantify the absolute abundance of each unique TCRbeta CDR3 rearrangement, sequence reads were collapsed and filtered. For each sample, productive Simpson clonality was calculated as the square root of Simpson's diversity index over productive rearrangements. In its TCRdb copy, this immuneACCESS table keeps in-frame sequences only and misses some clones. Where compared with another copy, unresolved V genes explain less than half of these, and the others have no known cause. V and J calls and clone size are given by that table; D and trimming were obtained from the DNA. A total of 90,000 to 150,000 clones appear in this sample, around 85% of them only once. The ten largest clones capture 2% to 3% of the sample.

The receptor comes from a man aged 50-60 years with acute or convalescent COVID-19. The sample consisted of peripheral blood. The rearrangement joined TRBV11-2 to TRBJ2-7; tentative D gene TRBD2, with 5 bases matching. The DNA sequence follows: TGTGCCAGCAGCTTAATTCGGGGAAACGAGCAGTACTTC. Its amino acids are CASSLIRGNEQYF.